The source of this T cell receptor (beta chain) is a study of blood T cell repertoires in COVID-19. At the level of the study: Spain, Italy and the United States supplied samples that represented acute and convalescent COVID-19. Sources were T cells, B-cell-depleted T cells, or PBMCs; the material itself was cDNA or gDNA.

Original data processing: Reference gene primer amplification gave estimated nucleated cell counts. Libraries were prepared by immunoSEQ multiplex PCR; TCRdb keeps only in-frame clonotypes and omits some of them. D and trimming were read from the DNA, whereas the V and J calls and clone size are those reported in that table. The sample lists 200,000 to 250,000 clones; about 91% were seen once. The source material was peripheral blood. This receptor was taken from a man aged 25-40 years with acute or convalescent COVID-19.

The CDR3, as DNA: TGTGCCATCAGTGCCCTAGCCTGGGAGACCCAGTACTTC. Its protein is CAISALAWETQYF. V gene TRBV10-3 combines with J gene TRBJ2-5, with a possible D match to TRBD2 (5 bases). This CDR3 has 13 amino acids. V dropped 4 bases and J dropped 5 bases, with 11 bases sitting between them. Germline-derived CDR1 and CDR2 are ENHRY and SYGVKD.